A single sample gave rise to the 22 T cell receptor beta chains below, sequenced in a study of CD8 T cells in Susac syndrome. Random-hexamer reverse transcription was applied to roughly 0.5 to 1 ug RNA. TCRdb re-called the immunoSEQ multiplex PCR reads with MiXCR, one entry per CDR3 protein. The sample contains around 130,000 distinct CDR3 sequences, about 90% of which appear only once. Specimen: CD8+ T cells from PBMCs. These receptors all come from a human donor with multiple sclerosis.

This chain uses TRBV6-1 with TRBJ2-7; D is unresolved. Germline V gene lookup returns CDR1 MNHNS and CDR2 SASEGT. The CDR3 has 11 amino acids. Trimming pared 9 bases from V and 5 bases from J, leaving 11 bases between. In DNA form, the CDR3 reads TGTGCCAGTAACATCATCCACGAGCAGTACTTC. This sequence encodes CASNIIHEQYF.

V gene TRBV7-8 combines with J gene TRBJ2-1; no clear D gene. This CDR3 is built from 12 residues. The germline V gene encodes CDR1 SGHVS and CDR2 FQNEAQ. V lost 4 bases and J 7 bases, leaving 8 bases between the germline ends. The CDR3 DNA is TGTGCCAGCAGCTCCTTCACTAATGAGCAGTTCTTC. It encodes CASSSFTNEQFF.

The rearrangement links TRBV15 to TRBJ2-2; no clear D. Germline values: CDR1 LNHNV, CDR2 YYDKDF (reference sequence). The CDR3 length is 12 residues. The ends were cut back, 11 bases at V and 8 bases at J, with 15 bases in the middle. The CDR3 bases are TGTGCCGCGAGCTACTCGGCGGGGGAGCTGTTTTTT. This sequence encodes CAASYSAGELFF.

The chain carries TRBV7-3 and TRBJ2-7; possibly TRBD1 or TRBD2 for D (6 bases each). Trimming took off 5 bases at V and 5 bases at J, with 13 bases between the two ends. The germline V gene has CDR1 SGHTA and CDR2 FQGTGA. This CDR3 comprises 13 residues. Here the CDR3 reads CASSPVGGHEQYF. In nucleotides, the CDR3 is TGTGCCAGCAGCCCAGTGGGGGGCCACGAGCAGTACTTC.

The rearrangement uses TRBV11-2 and TRBJ2-5; possible D gene TRBD2, 6 bases. Deletions cut 1 base from V and 1 base from J, with 10 bases between. This CDR3 is built from 15 residues. Germline V gene data show CDR1 as SGHAT and CDR2 as FQNNGV. The CDR3: CASSLGRGGQETQYF. CDR3 nucleotides: TGTGCCAGCAGCTTAGGGCGGGGAGGCCAAGAGACCCAGTACTTC.

This chain joins TRBV7-9 and TRBJ2-7, with 7 bases fitting TRBD1. The ends lost 8 bases at V and 4 bases at J; junction bases unmatched: 8. The CDR3 covers 13 residues. Germline CDR1 and CDR2: SEHNR and FQNEAQ (reference sequence). CDR3 loop: CASEIGGAYEQYF. The CDR3 DNA reads TGTGCCAGCGAGATAGGGGGCGCGTACGAGCAGTACTTC.

The V and J genes are TRBV27 and TRBJ2-1; 10 bases match TRBD2. The V gene end was trimmed by 6 bases and the J gene end by 0 bases; junction bases not matched to a gene: 11. This CDR3 region has 18 residues. The germline V gene has CDR1 MNHEY and CDR2 SMNVEV (reference sequence). CDR3 sequence (DNA): TGTGCCAGCAGCCCGGGGCCGGGACTAGCGCTCTCCTACAATGAGCAGTTCTTC. Protein product: CASSPGPGLALSYNEQFF.

The rearrangement links TRBV9 to TRBJ2-7; possibly TRBD2 for D (6 bases). V was cut by 0 bases and J by 5 bases, with 12 bases left in between. This CDR3 spans 14 amino acids. Germline CDR1 is SGDLS and CDR2 is YYNGEE. The CDR3 sequence is CASSVVPWGDEQYF. The CDR3 DNA reads TGTGCCAGCAGCGTAGTACCTTGGGGGGACGAGCAGTACTTC.

The V gene is TRBV6-2 or TRBV6-3, the J gene TRBJ2-1; 10 bases align to TRBD2. The CDR3 runs 16 residues. V lost 4 bases and J lost 3; bases outside the gene matches: 6. Germline V CDR1 and CDR2: MNHEY, SVGEGT. CDR3 bases: TGTGCCAGCAGTTCGGGGCGGACTAGCGGCTACAATGAGCAGTTCTTC. It encodes CASSSGRTSGYNEQFF.

This sequence joins TRBV27 and TRBJ2-1, with D unresolved. The germline V and J ends were trimmed by 2 bases and 3 bases, with 8 bases remaining between them. The CDR3 loop spans 14 amino acids. The germline gives CDR1 MNHEY, CDR2 SMNVEV (reference sequence). The CDR3, as DNA: TGTGCCAGCAGTTTAGGATCGCTCTACAATGAGCAGTTCTTC. Translating it yields CASSLGSLYNEQFF.

This chain joins TRBV4-1 and TRBJ2-7; either TRBD1 or TRBD2 may supply D (5 bases each). The ends were cut back, 4 bases at V and 6 bases at J, with 13 bases in the middle. Germline V gene sequence: CDR1 MGHRA, CDR2 YSYEKL. The CDR3 extends over 13 amino acids. CDR3 loop: CASSPGPLLEQYF. The CDR3 DNA reads TGCGCCAGCAGCCCGGGACCCCTTCTCGAGCAGTACTTC.

The rearrangement links TRBV29-1 to TRBJ1-2; no clear D gene. Germline values: CDR1 SQVTM, CDR2 ANQGSEA. The V gene lost 5 bases and the J gene lost 7 bases, with 8 bases spanning the gap. The length of the CDR3 is 10 residues. In DNA, the CDR3 is TGCAGCGTTTTATTTGGTGGCTACACCTTC. Its protein product is CSVLFGGYTF.

The chain is built from TRBV6-5 and TRBJ1-2; D is possibly TRBD1 (6 bases). V lost 4 bases, J lost 1 base, and 10 bases lay in between. The V gene's germline CDR1 is MNHEY and CDR2 SVGAGI. This CDR3 is 14 amino acids long. Written as DNA, the CDR3 is TGTGCCAGCAGTTGGGCAGGGGTTAACTATGGCTACACCTTC. This codes for CASSWAGVNYGYTF.

This rearrangement joins TRBV25-1 to TRBJ2-3; D gene uncertain. The CDR3 runs to 11 residues. Germline CDR1 is MGHDK and CDR2 is SYGVNS. V gave up 5 bases and J gave up 13 bases, with 13 bases separating them. CDR3 sequence reads: CASSSLSEEYF. CDR3 coding DNA: TGTGCCAGCAGTTCGCTTTCTGAGGAGTATTTT.

The J gene is TRBJ2-2, the V gene TRBV6-5; 7 bases agree with TRBD2. The CDR3 runs 15 residues. Germline V lookup: CDR1 MNHEY, CDR2 SVGAGI. J gave up 2 bases and V 5 bases, and 5 bases lay outside the gene matches. The CDR3 spells CASSPGLDNTGELFF. DNA for the CDR3: TGTGCCAGCAGTCCCGGACTAGATAACACCGGGGAGCTGTTTTTT.

This chain joins TRBV13 and TRBJ2-2; 8 bases fit TRBD1. The CDR3 is 16 residues long. Trimming took 3 bases from V and 8 from J; bases not matched to a gene: 11. Germline V CDR1 and CDR2: PRHDT, FYEKMQ (reference sequence). CDR3 bases: TGTGCCAGCAGCTTCGCGGACAGGGAGGTTCCAGGGGAGCTGTTTTTT. Encoded protein: CASSFADREVPGELFF.

The gene calls are TRBV20-1 and TRBJ2-1; 11 bases agree with TRBD2. Trimming took 4 bases from V and 3 from J; bases not matched to a gene: 17. CDR3 size: 19 residues. The germline V gene encodes CDR1 DFQATT and CDR2 SNEGSKA (reference sequence). CDR3 loop: CSAKARASGRSMIYNEQFF. The CDR3 DNA reads TGCAGTGCTAAAGCTAGGGCTAGCGGGAGGTCCATGATCTACAATGAGCAGTTCTTC.

V usage is TRBV20-1 and J usage is TRBJ2-2, with 11 positions matching TRBD2. The CDR3 totals 14 residues. Germline V gene lookup returns CDR1 DFQATT and CDR2 SNEGSKA (reference sequence). With V trimmed by 5 bases and J by 6 bases, 5 bases remained unmatched. DNA of the CDR3: TGCAGTGCTGGGGGTAGCGGGAGGGCCGGGGAGCTGTTTTTT. Amino acid sequence: CSAGGSGRAGELFF.

The rearrangement links TRBV6-6 to TRBJ1-2, with D possibly TRBD1 on 6 matching bases. CDR3 length: 15 residues. V lost 0 bases and J 2 bases, leaving 10 bases between the germline ends. The germline V gene encodes CDR1 MNHNY and CDR2 SVGAGI (reference sequence). CDR3: CASSYSRDTNYGYTF. The CDR3 DNA reads TGTGCCAGCAGTTACTCGCGGGACACCAACTATGGCTACACCTTC.

This chain connects TRBV5-4 to TRBJ1-1; no clear D gene. There are 11 residues in the CDR3. Trimming left V 7 bases short and J 1 base short, with 5 bases between. From germline, CDR1 is SGHNT and CDR2 YYREEE (reference sequence). This CDR3 is CASGWNTEAFF. The CDR3 nucleotides are TGTGCCAGCGGCTGGAACACTGAAGCTTTCTTT.

This chain links TRBV13 with TRBJ2-7; 8 bases align to TRBD1. Trimming took 4 bases from V and 5 from J; bases not matched to a gene: 4. Germline V gives CDR1 PRHDT, CDR2 FYEKMQ (reference sequence). This CDR3 spans 13 amino acids. The chain's CDR3 is CASSSGQGNEQYF. CDR3 bases: TGTGCCAGCAGCTCCGGACAGGGAAACGAGCAGTACTTC.

The DNA for the CDR3 is TGCGCCAGCAGCCAATTGACAGGGTCGGACGGAAATGGCTACACCTTC. Translated: CASSQLTGSDGNGYTF. This chain connects TRBV4-1 to TRBJ1-2; 7 nucleotides align to TRBD1. V lost 2 bases and J lost 6; bases outside the gene matches: 12. The CDR3 covers 16 residues. Germline CDR1 MGHRA, CDR2 YSYEKL.